A selection of T cell receptor beta chains follows, all from one sample in a study of blood T cell repertoires in COVID-19. This table comes from immunoSEQ multiplex PCR, and its TCRdb copy is limited to in-frame clones, with some not included. The sample includes over 120,000 clones, about 87% of them seen just once. The sample comprised peripheral blood. All receptors derive from a woman in her fifties or sixties with active or convalescent COVID-19. Both conserved end residues are part of each CDR3. A D gene is named only where the DNA matches it firmly. Size values are once, few and many counts, or a class for expanded clones, and some rows have none.

TRBJ2-7 | TRBV2 | once | NA | CASSEISGRQYF | TGTGCCAGCAGTGAGATAAGCGGGCGGCAGTACTTC
TRBJ2-2 | TRBV9 | NA | TRBD1 | CASSVGTGEFANTGELFF | TGTGCCAGCAGCGTAGGGACAGGGGAGTTCGCGAACACCGGGGAGCTGTTTTTT
TRBJ1-2 | TRBV7-9 | NA | NA | CASSFTENYGYTF | TGTGCCAGCAGCTTCACAGAAAACTATGGCTACACCTTC
TRBJ2-3 | TRBV7-2 | NA | NA | CASSLSQGGNTQYF | TGTGCCAGCAGCTTAAGCCAGGGCGGAAATACGCAGTATTTT
TRBJ2-3 | TRBV11-3 | once | NA | CASSLAGGDTQYF | TGTGCCAGCAGCCTGGCGGGCGGAGATACGCAGTATTTT
TRBJ1-6 | TRBV5-1 | NA | TRBD1 | CASSGTPTGGNSPLHF | TGCGCCAGCAGCGGAACCCCGACAGGGGGGAATTCACCCCTCCACTTT
TRBJ1-4 | TRBV5-5 | NA | NA | CASSVGGIGEKLFF | TGTGCCAGCAGCGTTGGAGGTATAGGTGAAAAACTGTTTTTT
TRBJ1-1 | TRBV4-1 | NA | NA | CASSPFSGLSNTEAFF | TGCGCCAGCAGCCCCTTCTCAGGGCTTTCGAACACTGAAGCTTTCTTT
TRBJ2-6 | TRBV7-8 | NA | NA | CASSYISLGFEISNWANVLTF | TGTGCCAGCAGCTATATAAGTCTGGGCTTCGAGATATCAAATTGGGCCAACGTCCTGACTTTC
TRBJ1-5 | TRBV6-2/TRBV6-3 | once | TRBD1 | CASSRTGDSNQPQHF | TGTGCCAGCAGTCGTACAGGGGACAGCAATCAGCCCCAGCATTTT
TRBJ1-2 | TRBV18 | NA | TRBD1 | CASSPRTGDYGYTF | TGTGCCAGCTCACCACGGACAGGGGACTATGGCTACACCTTC
TRBJ1-1 | TRBV9 | NA | NA | CASSVAGEGFSGTEAFF | TGTGCCAGCAGCGTAGCGGGAGAGGGCTTTTCAGGCACTGAAGCTTTCTTT
TRBJ1-3 | TRBV9 | once | NA | CASSVAQGGNTIYF | TGTGCCAGCAGCGTAGCGCAGGGAGGAAACACCATATATTTT
TRBJ1-5 | TRBV4-3 | NA | NA | CASSQERRPNQPQHF | TGCGCCAGCAGCCAAGAAAGGCGGCCTAATCAGCCCCAGCATTTT
TRBJ2-1 | TRBV19 | once | NA | CASSMGRGRNNEQFF | TGTGCCAGTAGTATGGGGAGGGGGAGGAACAATGAGCAGTTCTTC
TRBJ2-1 | TRBV6-2/TRBV6-3 | NA | NA | CASSVTYGTVYNEQFF | TGTGCCAGCAGTGTTACTTACGGGACTGTATACAATGAGCAGTTCTTC
TRBJ2-1 | TRBV13 | NA | NA | CASSFPVLAEGGDNEQFF | TGTGCCAGCAGCTTTCCCGTTCTAGCGGAGGGGGGGGACAATGAGCAGTTCTTC
TRBJ1-3 | TRBV3-1/TRBV3-2 | NA | NA | CASSLRQRTSGNTIYF | TGTGCCAGCAGCCTCCGACAGAGAACCTCTGGAAACACCATATATTTT
TRBJ2-1 | TRBV5-1 | once | NA | CASSFNNEQFF | TGCGCCAGCAGCTTTAACAATGAGCAGTTCTTC
TRBJ2-1 | TRBV19 | NA | TRBD1 | CASKKGTGYNEQFF | TGTGCCAGTAAAAAAGGGACAGGATACAATGAGCAGTTCTTC
TRBJ2-3 | TRBV11-2 | NA | TRBD2 | CASSLGRAGTIADTQYF | TGTGCCAGCAGCTTAGGCAGAGCGGGAACGATTGCCGATACGCAGTATTTT
TRBJ2-7 | TRBV24-1 | NA | NA | CATPTCDEQYF | TGTGCCACCCCGACATGCGACGAGCAGTACTTC
TRBJ1-5 | TRBV28 | NA | TRBD1 | CASSFTAWQGGGSQHF | TGTGCCAGCAGTTTTACGGCGTGGCAGGGGGGCGGTTCCCAGCATTTT
TRBJ2-5 | TRBV10-3 | NA | NA | CAISGGDNQETQYF | TGTGCCATCAGCGGTGGTGACAACCAAGAGACCCAGTACTTC
TRBJ1-1 | TRBV25-1 | NA | NA | CASSSGSTEAFF | TGTGCCAGCAGTTCAGGGTCCACTGAAGCTTTCTTT
TRBJ1-5 | TRBV7-2 | NA | NA | CASSFSSGFFNQPQHF | TGTGCCAGCAGCTTTTCGTCGGGGTTTTTTAATCAGCCCCAGCATTTT
TRBJ2-6 | TRBV27 | NA | NA | CASSLTGGSGANVLTF | TGTGCCAGCAGTTTAACTGGGGGGTCTGGGGCCAACGTCCTGACTTTC
TRBJ2-1 | TRBV5-1 | NA | NA | CASSLPHTSEQFF | TGCGCCAGCAGCCTCCCCCATACTAGTGAGCAGTTCTTC
TRBJ1-4 | TRBV4-1 | NA | NA | CASSQQPGKPNEKLFF | TGCGCCAGCAGCCAACAGCCAGGGAAACCTAATGAAAAACTGTTTTTT
TRBJ2-5 | TRBV25-1 | NA | NA | CASSESGVPQETQYF | TGTGCCAGCAGTGAATCGGGGGTACCGCAAGAGACCCAGTACTTC
TRBJ2-7 | TRBV29-1 | NA | TRBD2 | CSVRPFLAGTTYEQYF | TGCAGCGTCAGGCCATTTTTAGCGGGGACTACCTACGAGCAGTACTTC
TRBJ2-1 | TRBV5-1 | NA | TRBD2 | CASSLAPGTSGRTEQFF | TGCGCCAGCAGCTTGGCCCCGGGGACTAGCGGGAGGACTGAGCAGTTCTTC
TRBJ1-3 | TRBV5-1 | NA | TRBD1 | CASSLTGDGNTIYF | TGCGCCAGCAGCTTAACAGGGGATGGAAACACCATATATTTT
TRBJ1-2 | TRBV2 | few | NA | CASSNRAYTF | TGTGCCAGCAGTAACAGGGCGTACACCTTC
TRBJ1-5 | TRBV5-8 | NA | NA | CASSLIGATQPQHF | TGTGCCAGCAGCTTGATCGGAGCAACACAGCCCCAGCATTTT
TRBJ1-1 | TRBV7-9 | once | NA | CASSPTDTEAFF | TGTGCCAGCAGCCCGACAGACACTGAAGCTTTCTTT
TRBJ2-1 | TRBV7-3 | NA | TRBD2 | CASSDGLAAINEQFF | TGTGCCAGCAGCGACGGACTAGCGGCGATCAATGAGCAGTTCTTC
TRBJ1-3 | TRBV6-6 | NA | TRBD1 | CASSQGQGAGNTIYF | TGTGCCAGCAGCCAAGGACAGGGCGCAGGAAACACCATATATTTT
TRBJ2-7 | TRBV3-1/TRBV3-2 | NA | TRBD1 | CASSQAWTGSNEQYF | TGTGCCAGCAGCCAAGCGTGGACAGGGTCTAACGAGCAGTACTTC
TRBJ1-1 | TRBV5-1 | NA | NA | CASSLEGANTEAFF | TGCGCCAGCAGCTTGGAAGGGGCGAACACTGAAGCTTTCTTT
TRBJ1-1 | TRBV5-1 | NA | NA | CASSSQTPGLNEAFF | TGCGCCAGCAGCTCTCAAACCCCCGGACTGAATGAAGCTTTCTTT
TRBJ1-4 | TRBV27 | NA | TRBD1 | CASMRQGAEKLFF | TGTGCCAGCATGAGACAGGGCGCTGAAAAACTGTTTTTT
TRBJ2-3 | TRBV29-1 | NA | NA | CSVGRLSTDTQYF | TGCAGCGTTGGACGACTAAGCACAGATACGCAGTATTTT
TRBJ2-5 | TRBV4-1 | NA | TRBD2 | CASSQDSPWTSGRAWGETQYF | TGCGCCAGTAGCCAAGATAGTCCCTGGACTAGCGGGAGGGCTTGGGGAGAGACCCAGTACTTC
TRBJ1-2 | TRBV7-8 | NA | NA | CASSSDYGYTF | TGTGCCAGCAGCTCAGACTATGGCTACACCTTC
TRBJ1-2 | TRBV6-5 | NA | NA | CASTYGRNYGYTF | TGTGCCAGCACTTACGGCAGAAACTATGGCTACACCTTC
TRBJ2-4 | TRBV9 | NA | TRBD1 | CASSVAQTGRDIQYF | TGTGCCAGCAGCGTAGCTCAGACAGGGAGAGACATTCAGTACTTC
TRBJ1-3 | TRBV21-1 | NA | NA | CASSAPGLFSGNTIYF | TGTGCCAGCAGCGCTCCGGGACTATTCTCTGGAAACACCATATATTTT
TRBJ2-3 | TRBV7-9 | few | TRBD1 | CASSYDRGTDTQYF | TGTGCCAGCAGCTACGACAGGGGCACAGATACGCAGTATTTT
TRBJ2-5 | TRBV11-2 | once | TRBD1 | CASSPNRGRTETQYF | TGTGCCAGCAGCCCGAACAGGGGGCGTACGGAGACCCAGTACTTC
TRBJ2-1 | TRBV30 | once | NA | CAWSQREVEQFF | TGTGCCTGGAGTCAGAGGGAGGTGGAGCAGTTCTTC
TRBJ2-3 | TRBV7-7 | NA | TRBD2 | CASSSSLVWGGDTQYF | TGTGCTAGCAGCTCCAGCTTGGTGTGGGGGGGAGATACGCAGTATTTT
TRBJ1-1 | TRBV6-2/TRBV6-3 | NA | NA | CASSYVGGLLNTEAFF | TGTGCCAGCAGTTATGTTGGCGGACTTTTGAACACTGAAGCTTTCTTT